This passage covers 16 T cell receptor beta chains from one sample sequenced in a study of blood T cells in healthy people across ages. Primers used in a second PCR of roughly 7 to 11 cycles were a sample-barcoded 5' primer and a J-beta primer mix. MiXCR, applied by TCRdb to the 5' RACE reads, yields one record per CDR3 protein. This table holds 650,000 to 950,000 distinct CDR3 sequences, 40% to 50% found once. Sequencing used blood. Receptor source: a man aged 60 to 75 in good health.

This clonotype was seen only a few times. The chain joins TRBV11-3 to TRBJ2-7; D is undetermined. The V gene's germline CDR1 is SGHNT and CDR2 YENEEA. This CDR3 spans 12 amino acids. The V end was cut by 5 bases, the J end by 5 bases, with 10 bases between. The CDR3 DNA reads TGTGCCAGCAGCCCCCGTGGGCACGAGCAGTACTTC. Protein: CASSPRGHEQYF.

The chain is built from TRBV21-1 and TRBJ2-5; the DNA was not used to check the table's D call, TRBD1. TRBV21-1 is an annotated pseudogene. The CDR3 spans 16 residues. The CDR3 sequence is CASSNSRAVGGETQYF. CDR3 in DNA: TGTGCCAGCAGCAATTCACGAGCAGTGGGGGGAGAGACCCAGTACTTC.

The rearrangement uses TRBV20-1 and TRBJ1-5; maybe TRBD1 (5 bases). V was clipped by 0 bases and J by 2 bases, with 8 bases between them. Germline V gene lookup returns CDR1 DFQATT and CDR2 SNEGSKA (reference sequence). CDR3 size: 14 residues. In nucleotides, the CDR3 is TGCAGTGCTAGAGACACGGGACGCAATCAGCCCCAGCATTTT. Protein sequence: CSARDTGRNQPQHF.

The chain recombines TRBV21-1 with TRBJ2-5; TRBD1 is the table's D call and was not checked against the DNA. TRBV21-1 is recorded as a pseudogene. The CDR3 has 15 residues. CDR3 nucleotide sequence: TGTGCCAGCAGCAAGAGGACAGGGGGGGAAGAGACCCAGTACTTC. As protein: CASSKRTGGEETQYF.

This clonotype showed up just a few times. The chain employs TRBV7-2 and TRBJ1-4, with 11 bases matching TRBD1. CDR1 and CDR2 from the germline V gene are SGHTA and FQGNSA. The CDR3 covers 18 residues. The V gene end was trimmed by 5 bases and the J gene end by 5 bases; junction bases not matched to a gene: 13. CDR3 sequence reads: CASSEARPRDRGNEKLFF. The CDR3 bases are TGTGCCAGCAGCGAGGCCCGGCCACGGGACAGGGGGAATGAAAAACTGTTTTTT.

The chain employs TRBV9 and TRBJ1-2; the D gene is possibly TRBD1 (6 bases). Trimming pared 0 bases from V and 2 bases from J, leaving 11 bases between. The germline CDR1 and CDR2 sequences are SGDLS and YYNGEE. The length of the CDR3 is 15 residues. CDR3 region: CASSVGRGWNYGYTF. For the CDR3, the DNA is TGTGCCAGCAGCGTAGGCAGGGGCTGGAACTATGGCTACACCTTC.

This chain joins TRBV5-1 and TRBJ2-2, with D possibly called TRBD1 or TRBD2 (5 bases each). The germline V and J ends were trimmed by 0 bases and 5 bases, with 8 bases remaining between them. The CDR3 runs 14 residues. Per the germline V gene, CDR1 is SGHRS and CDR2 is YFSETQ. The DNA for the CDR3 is TGCGCCAGCAGCTTGGGGGACCTAACCGGGGAGCTGTTTTTT. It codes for CASSLGDLTGELFF.

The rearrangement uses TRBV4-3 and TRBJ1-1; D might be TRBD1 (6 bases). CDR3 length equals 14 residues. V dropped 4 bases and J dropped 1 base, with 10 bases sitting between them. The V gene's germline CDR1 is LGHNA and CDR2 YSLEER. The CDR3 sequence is CASSRGGRNTEAFF. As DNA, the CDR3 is TGCGCCAGCAGCCGAGGGGGACGGAACACTGAAGCTTTCTTT.

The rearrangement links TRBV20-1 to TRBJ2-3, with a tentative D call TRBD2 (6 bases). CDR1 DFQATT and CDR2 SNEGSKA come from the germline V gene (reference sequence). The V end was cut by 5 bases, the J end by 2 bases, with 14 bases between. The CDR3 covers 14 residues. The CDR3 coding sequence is TGCAGTGCTTGGTGGACTAATCCCACAGATACGCAGTATTTT. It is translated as CSAWWTNPTDTQYF.

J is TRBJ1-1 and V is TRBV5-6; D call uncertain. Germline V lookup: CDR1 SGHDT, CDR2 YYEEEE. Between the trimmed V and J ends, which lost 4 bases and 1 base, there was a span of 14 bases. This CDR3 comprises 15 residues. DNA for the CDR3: TGTGCCAGCAGCCCTTGGGCAGTCACGAACACTGAAGCTTTCTTT. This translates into CASSPWAVTNTEAFF. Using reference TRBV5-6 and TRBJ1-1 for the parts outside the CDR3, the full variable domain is DAGVTQSPTHLIKTRGQQVTLRCSPKSGHDTVSWYQQALGQGPQFIFQYYEEEERQRGNFPDRFSGHQFPNYSSELNVNALLLGDSALYLCASSPWAVTNTEAFFGQGTRLTVV.

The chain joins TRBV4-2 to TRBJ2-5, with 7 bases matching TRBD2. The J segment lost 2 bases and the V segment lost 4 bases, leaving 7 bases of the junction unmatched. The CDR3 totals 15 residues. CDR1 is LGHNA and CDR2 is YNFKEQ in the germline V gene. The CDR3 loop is CASSPDRGGQETQYF. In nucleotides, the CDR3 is TGTGCCAGCAGCCCAGATCGCGGGGGACAAGAGACCCAGTACTTC.

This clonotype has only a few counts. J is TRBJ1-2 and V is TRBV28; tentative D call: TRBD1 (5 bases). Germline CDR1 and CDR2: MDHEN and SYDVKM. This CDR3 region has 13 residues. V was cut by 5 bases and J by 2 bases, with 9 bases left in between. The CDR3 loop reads CASSGGRNYGYTF. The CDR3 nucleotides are TGTGCCAGCAGTGGGGGACGGAACTATGGCTACACCTTC.

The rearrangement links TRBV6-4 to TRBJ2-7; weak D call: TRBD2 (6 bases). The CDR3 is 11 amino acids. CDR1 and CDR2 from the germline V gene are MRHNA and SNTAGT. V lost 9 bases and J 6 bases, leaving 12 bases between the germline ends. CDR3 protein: CARKQGLEQYF. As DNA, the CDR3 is TGTGCCAGAAAGCAGGGACTCGAGCAGTACTTC.

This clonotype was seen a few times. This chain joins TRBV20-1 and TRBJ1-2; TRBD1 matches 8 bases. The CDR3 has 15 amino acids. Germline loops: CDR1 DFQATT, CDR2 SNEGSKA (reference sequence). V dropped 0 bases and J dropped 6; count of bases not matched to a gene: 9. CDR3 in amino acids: CSARDRATGDHGYTF. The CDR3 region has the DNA TGCAGTGCTAGAGATCGTGCGACAGGGGACCATGGCTACACCTTC.

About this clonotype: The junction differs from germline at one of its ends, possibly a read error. CDR3 protein: CVSSAFGRASGSPLHF. In DNA form, the CDR3 reads TGTGTCAGCAGCGCTTTCGGCAGGGCGTCAGGTTCACCCCTCCACTTT. The genes are TRBV9 and TRBJ1-6; tentatively, D is TRBD1 (5 bases). From germline, CDR1 is SGDLS and CDR2 YYNGEE. CDR3 size: 16 residues. The complete variable domain, with remaining parts taken from reference TRBV9 and TRBJ1-6, reads DSGVTQTPKHLITATGQRVTLRCSPRSGDLSVYWYQQSLDQGLQFLIQYYNGEERAKGNILERFSAQQFPDLHSELNLSSLELGDSALYFCVSSAFGRASGSPLHFGNGTRLTVT.

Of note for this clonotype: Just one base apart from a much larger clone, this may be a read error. The CDR3 nucleotides are TGTGCCTGCAGACGGACAGGGGGCTTGGAGACCCAGTACTTC. It yields the protein CACRRTGGLETQYF. The chain combines TRBV13 with TRBJ2-5; 11 bases match TRBD1. Germline V gives CDR1 PRHDT, CDR2 FYEKMQ (reference sequence). This CDR3 region has 14 residues.